Below, 13 T cell receptor beta chains from the same sample are listed, as sequenced in a study of cytomegalovirus exposure and HLA in healthy donors. The PCR was carried out with 60 Vbeta primers and 13 Jbeta primers. The table came from immunoSEQ multiplex PCR; TCRdb's copy has only in-frame clones and leaves some out. The sample includes 150,000 or so clones, around three quarters of them seen just once. Specimen: PBMCs. The source of these receptors is a woman between 40 and 55 years old in good health and CMV-seronegative.

V usage is TRBV19 and J usage is TRBJ2-1, with 9 bases that match TRBD2. V shed 7 bases and J 6 bases; nucleotides not matched to a gene: 4. Germline-derived CDR1 and CDR2 are LNHDA and SQIVND (reference sequence). The CDR3 has 13 residues. CDR3 in amino acids: CASNSGSLNEQFF. CDR3 sequence (DNA): TGTGCCAGTAATAGCGGGAGTCTCAATGAGCAGTTCTTC. Looking up the rest from reference TRBV19 and TRBJ2-1 gives the full variable domain: DGGITQSPKYLFRKEGQNVTLSCEQNLNHDAMYWYRQDPGQGLRLIYYSQIVNDFQKGDIAEGYSVSREKKESFPLTVTSAQKNPTAFYLCASNSGSLNEQFFGPGTRLTVL.

This chain links TRBV27 with TRBJ1-1; D unresolved. Germline V gene lookup returns CDR1 MNHEY and CDR2 SMNVEV (reference sequence). Trimming stripped 2 bases from V and 5 bases from J, with 15 bases between. CDR3 length: 15 amino acids. The CDR3 bases are TGTGCCAGCAGTTTAGGGTCGTCGGGGATGACTGAAGCTTTCTTT. It specifies CASSLGSSGMTEAFF.

The chain couples TRBV28 to TRBJ2-7; 11 positions agree with TRBD2. Germline lookup yields CDR1 MDHEN and CDR2 SYDVKM. This CDR3 has 14 residues. Trimming took 5 bases from V and 5 from J; bases not matched to a gene: 5. DNA of the CDR3: TGTGCCAGCAGTCCCCCGGGACTAGCGGACGAGCAGTACTTC. Protein product: CASSPPGLADEQYF. The full variable domain, in which reference TRBV28 and TRBJ2-7 provide the parts outside the CDR3, is DVKVTQSSRYLVKRTGEKVFLECVQDMDHENMFWYRQDPGLGLRLIYFSYDVKMKEKGDIPEGYSVSREKKERFSLILESASTNQTSMYLCASSPPGLADEQYFGPGTRLTVT.

CDR3 in amino acids: CASSSYKGPNQPQHF. In nucleotides, the CDR3 is TGTGCCAGCAGTTCCTACAAGGGGCCGAATCAGCCCCAGCATTTT. The chain recombines TRBV28 with TRBJ1-5; weak D call: TRBD1 (5 bases). V was clipped by 4 bases and J by 4 bases, with 14 bases between them. CDR1 and CDR2 from the germline V gene are MDHEN and SYDVKM. The CDR3 covers 15 residues. The complete variable domain, with remaining parts taken from reference TRBV28 and TRBJ1-5, reads DVKVTQSSRYLVKRTGEKVFLECVQDMDHENMFWYRQDPGLGLRLIYFSYDVKMKEKGDIPEGYSVSREKKERFSLILESASTNQTSMYLCASSSYKGPNQPQHFGDGTRLSIL.

This clone was detected only once. The chain uses TRBV30 and TRBJ2-1; 12 bases are shared with TRBD2. Germline V gene data show CDR1 as GTSNPN and CDR2 as SVGIG (reference sequence). V was clipped by 3 bases and J by 12 bases; unmatched bases: 6. CDR3 length: 13 residues. CDR3 DNA sequence: TGTGCCTGGAGGCTAGCGGGAGGGTCCGGGCAGTTCTTC. Translating gives CAWRLAGGSGQFF.

V gene TRBV30 combines with J gene TRBJ2-7; tentatively, D is TRBD2 (6 bases). Germline loops: CDR1 GTSNPN, CDR2 SVGIG (reference sequence). V was trimmed by 1 base and J by 6 bases, leaving 19 bases between them. The CDR3 length is 15 residues. This CDR3 reads CAWSGRGGAIGEQYF. The DNA for the CDR3 is TGTGCCTGGAGTGGTCGCGGCGGGGCCATAGGCGAGCAGTACTTC.

The chain links TRBV6-5 to TRBJ2-6; D unresolved. The V end was cut by 4 bases, the J end by 4 bases, with 5 bases between. The CDR3 contains 13 residues. CDR1 and CDR2 (germline): MNHEY, SVGAGI. CDR3 bases: TGTGCCAGCAGTTCGTTAGGGGCCAACGTCCTGACTTTC. Translation: CASSSLGANVLTF.

This rearrangement joins TRBV29-1 to TRBJ2-5; 8 positions agree with TRBD2. With V trimmed by 4 bases and J by 2 bases, 0 bases remained unmatched. CDR1 is SQVTM and CDR2 is ANQGSEA in the germline V gene. The CDR3 is made up of 12 amino acids. The CDR3 is CSVGGGQETQYF. CDR3 DNA sequence: TGCAGCGTTGGCGGGGGGCAAGAGACCCAGTACTTC.

The chain has TRBV5-1 and TRBJ2-1, with 12 bases aligning to TRBD2. The germline CDR1 and CDR2 sequences are SGHRS and YFSETQ. This CDR3 region has 16 residues. Germline trimming cut 0 bases from V and 6 bases from J; bases unmatched to any gene: 4. CDR3 sequence reads: CASSLAPTSGGNEQFF. The CDR3 region has the DNA TGCGCCAGCAGCTTGGCTCCGACTAGCGGGGGCAATGAGCAGTTCTTC.

The chain carries TRBV7-6 and TRBJ2-3, with 7 bases matching TRBD2. Per the germline V gene, CDR1 is SGHVS and CDR2 is FNYEAQ. The V segment lost 2 bases and the J segment 3 bases; nucleotides outside the gene matches: 2. CDR3 length: 14 amino acids. In DNA, the CDR3 is TGTGCCAGCAGCTTATGGGAGGGGACAGATACGCAGTATTTT. This codes for CASSLWEGTDTQYF.

This clone was observed once. Distinct nucleotide sequences in the sample also encode this CDR3. This chain connects TRBV29-1 to TRBJ1-1; D may be TRBD1 (6 bases). The CDR3 length is 12 residues. With 7 bases removed from V and 0 bases from J, the gap between germline ends came to 9 bases. Looked up from germline, CDR1 is SQVTM and CDR2 is ANQGSEA. The DNA for the CDR3 is TGCAGCGGTGGACAGCTGAACACTGAAGCTTTCTTT. This gives the protein CSGGQLNTEAFF.

The V call is TRBV5-4, the J call TRBJ2-7; 7 nucleotides agree with TRBD1. Germline CDR1 and CDR2: SGHNT and YYREEE (reference sequence). The CDR3 spans 14 residues. Germline trimming cut 0 bases from V and 2 bases from J; bases unmatched to any gene: 2. As DNA, the CDR3 is TGTGCCAGCAGCTTGGGACAGGGACCCTACGAGCAGTACTTC. This translates into CASSLGQGPYEQYF.

The chain has TRBV5-1 and TRBJ1-1, with TRBD1 as a possible D gene (5 bases). The germline CDR1 and CDR2 sequences are SGHRS and YFSETQ. Trimming cost V 0 bases and J 1 base, with 7 bases left between them. There are 14 residues in the CDR3. The CDR3: CASSLGGQNTEAFF. The CDR3 nucleotides are TGCGCCAGCAGCTTGGGGGGCCAGAACACTGAAGCTTTCTTT.